The clone carrying this T cell receptor beta chain was detected only a few times. Specified time point: healthy volunteer bleed at 2 weeks. Unfractionated whole blood served as the source for total RNA extraction. As processed by the authors: Counts of TCRs in each sample centred on a median of approximately 96,000 and extended from around 25,000 to 690,000. TCRdb re-analysed the RACE reads in MiXCR, keeping a single row per CDR3 protein. The V and J calls come from TCRdb's annotation, not from the publication. This table holds roughly 100,000 distinct CDR3 sequences, approximately 9% found once. This entry comes from a study of human T cells and chemical hapten exposure. Across the study: TCR yield per sample varied, mainly due to pooled library volumes.

Trimming took 2 bases from V and 1 from J; bases not matched to a gene: 7. Per the germline V gene, CDR1 is DFQATT and CDR2 is SNEGSKA (reference sequence). There are 16 residues in the CDR3. The clonotype comes from a female donor in good health. Some clones in this sample may be carry-over from other donors' samples. The chain joins TRBV20-1 to TRBJ2-1, with TRBD1 matching 8 bases. The sample comprised whole blood. CDR3 sequence: CSARTGTGLSYNEQFF. The CDR3 region has the DNA TGCAGTGCTAGAACCGGGACAGGTTTGTCCTACAATGAGCAGTTCTTC.